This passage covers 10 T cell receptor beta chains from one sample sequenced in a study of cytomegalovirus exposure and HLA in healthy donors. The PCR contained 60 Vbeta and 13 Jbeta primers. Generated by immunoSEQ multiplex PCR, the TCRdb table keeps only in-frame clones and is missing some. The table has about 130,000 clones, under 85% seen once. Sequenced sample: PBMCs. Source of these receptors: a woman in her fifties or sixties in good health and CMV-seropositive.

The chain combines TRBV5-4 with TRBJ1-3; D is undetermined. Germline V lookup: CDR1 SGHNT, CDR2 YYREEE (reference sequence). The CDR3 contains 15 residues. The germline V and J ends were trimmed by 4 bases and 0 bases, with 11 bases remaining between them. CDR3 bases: TGTGCCAGCAGCCGCGTGGAGAGCTCTGGAAACACCATATATTTT. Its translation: CASSRVESSGNTIYF.

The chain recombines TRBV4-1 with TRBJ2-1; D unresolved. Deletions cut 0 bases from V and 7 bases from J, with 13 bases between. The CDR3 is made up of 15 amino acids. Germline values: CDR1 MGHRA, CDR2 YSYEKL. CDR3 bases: TGCGCCAGCAGCCAAGATCTTTCTTTGCGGAATGAGCAGTTCTTC. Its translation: CASSQDLSLRNEQFF.

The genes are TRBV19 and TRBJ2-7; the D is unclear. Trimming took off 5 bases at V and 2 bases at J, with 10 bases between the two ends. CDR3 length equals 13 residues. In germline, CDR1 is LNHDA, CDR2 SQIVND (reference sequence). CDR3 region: CASSVSVTYEQYF. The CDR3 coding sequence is TGTGCCAGTAGTGTTTCGGTGACCTACGAGCAGTACTTC.

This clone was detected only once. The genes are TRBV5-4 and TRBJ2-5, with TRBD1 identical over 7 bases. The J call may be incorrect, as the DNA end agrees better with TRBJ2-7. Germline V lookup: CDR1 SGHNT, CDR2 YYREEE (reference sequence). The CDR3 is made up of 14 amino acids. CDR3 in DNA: TGTGCCAGCAGCTCGACAGGGACAACTTACGAGCAGTACTTC. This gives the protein CASSSTGTTYEQYF.

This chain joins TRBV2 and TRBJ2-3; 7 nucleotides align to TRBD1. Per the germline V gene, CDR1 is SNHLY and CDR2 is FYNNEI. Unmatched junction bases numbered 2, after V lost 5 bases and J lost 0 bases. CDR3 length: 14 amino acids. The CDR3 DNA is TGTGCCAGCAGTCCGGGACAGAGCACAGATACGCAGTATTTT. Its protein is CASSPGQSTDTQYF.

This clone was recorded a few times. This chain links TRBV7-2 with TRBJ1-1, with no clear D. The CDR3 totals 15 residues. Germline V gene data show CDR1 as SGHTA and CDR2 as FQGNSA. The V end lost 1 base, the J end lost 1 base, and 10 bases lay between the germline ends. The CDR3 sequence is CASSLVGRKNTEAFF. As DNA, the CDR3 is TGTGCCAGCAGCTTAGTTGGCAGGAAGAACACTGAAGCTTTCTTT.

The chain's CDR3 is CASSSGQLTNEKLFF. The DNA of the CDR3 is TGTGCCAGCAGTTCGGGACAGCTAACTAATGAAAAACTGTTTTTT. This chain uses TRBV28 with TRBJ1-4, with TRBD1 matching over 7 bases. The CDR3 runs 15 residues. V lost 4 bases, J lost 1 base, and 3 bases stayed unmatched. Germline V gives CDR1 MDHEN, CDR2 SYDVKM.

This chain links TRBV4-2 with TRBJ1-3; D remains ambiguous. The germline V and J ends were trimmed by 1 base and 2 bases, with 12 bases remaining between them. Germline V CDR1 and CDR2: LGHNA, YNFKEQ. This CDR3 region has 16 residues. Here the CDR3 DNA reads TGTGCCAGCAGCCAAGTTACGCGGCAGACTGGAAACACCATATATTTT. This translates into CASSQVTRQTGNTIYF.

The CDR3 DNA follows: TGTGCCAGTAGCCTAACCCGACAGGGTGGTAATTCACCCCTCCACTTT. This gives the protein CASSLTRQGGNSPLHF. The chain carries TRBV19 and TRBJ1-6; TRBD1 aligns across 7 bases. The CDR3 runs to 16 residues. J lost 6 bases, V lost 6 bases, and 11 bases had no gene match. CDR1 is LNHDA and CDR2 is SQIVND in the germline V gene (reference sequence).

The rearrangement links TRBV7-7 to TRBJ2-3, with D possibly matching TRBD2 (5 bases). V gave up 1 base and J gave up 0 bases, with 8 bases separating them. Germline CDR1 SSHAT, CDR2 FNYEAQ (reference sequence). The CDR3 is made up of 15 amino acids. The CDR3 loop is CASSLGLSSTDTQYF. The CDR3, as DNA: TGTGCCAGCAGCTTAGGACTATCTAGCACAGATACGCAGTATTTT.